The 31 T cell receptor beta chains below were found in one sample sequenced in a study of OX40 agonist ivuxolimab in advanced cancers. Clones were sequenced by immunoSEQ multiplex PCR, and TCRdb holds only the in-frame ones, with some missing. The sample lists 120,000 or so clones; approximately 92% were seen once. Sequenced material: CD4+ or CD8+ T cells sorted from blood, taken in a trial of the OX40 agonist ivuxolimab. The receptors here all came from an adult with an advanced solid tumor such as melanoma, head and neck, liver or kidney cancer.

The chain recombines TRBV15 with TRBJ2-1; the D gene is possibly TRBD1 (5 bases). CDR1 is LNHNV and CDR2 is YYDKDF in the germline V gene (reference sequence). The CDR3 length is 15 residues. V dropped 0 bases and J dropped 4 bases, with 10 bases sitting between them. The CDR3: CATSRDRRVYNEQFF. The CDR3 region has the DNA TGTGCCACCAGCAGAGATCGCAGGGTTTACAATGAGCAGTTCTTC. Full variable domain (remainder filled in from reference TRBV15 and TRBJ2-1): DAMVIQNPRYQVTQFGKPVTLSCSQTLNHNVMYWYQQKSSQAPKLLFHYYDKDFNNEADTPDNFQSRRPNTSFCFLDIRSPGLGDTAMYLCATSRDRRVYNEQFFGPGTRLTVL.

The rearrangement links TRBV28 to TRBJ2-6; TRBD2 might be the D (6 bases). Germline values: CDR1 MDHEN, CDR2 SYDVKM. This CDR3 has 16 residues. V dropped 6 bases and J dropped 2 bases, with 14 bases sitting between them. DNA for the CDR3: TGTGCCAGCAGGAGGGGACGGGGGACTGGGGCCAACGTCCTGACTTTC. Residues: CASRRGRGTGANVLTF.

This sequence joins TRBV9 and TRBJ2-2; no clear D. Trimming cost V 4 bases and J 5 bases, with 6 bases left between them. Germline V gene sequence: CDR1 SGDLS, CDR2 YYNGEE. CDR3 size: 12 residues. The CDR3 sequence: CASSLSTGELFF. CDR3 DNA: TGTGCCAGCAGCCTGTCTACCGGGGAGCTGTTTTTT.

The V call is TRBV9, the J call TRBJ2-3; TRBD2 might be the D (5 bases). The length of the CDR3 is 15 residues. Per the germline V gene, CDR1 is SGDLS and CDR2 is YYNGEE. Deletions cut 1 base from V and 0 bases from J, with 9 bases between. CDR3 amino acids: CASSVRSGSTDTQYF. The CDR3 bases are TGTGCCAGCAGCGTACGGAGCGGAAGCACAGATACGCAGTATTTT.

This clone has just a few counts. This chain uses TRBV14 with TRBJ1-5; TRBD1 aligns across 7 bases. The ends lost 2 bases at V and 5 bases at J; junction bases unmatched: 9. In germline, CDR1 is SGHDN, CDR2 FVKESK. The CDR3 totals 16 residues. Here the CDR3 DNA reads TGTGCCAGCAGCCAACTAGGGACAGCACGTTATCAGCCCCAGCATTTT. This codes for CASSQLGTARYQPQHF.

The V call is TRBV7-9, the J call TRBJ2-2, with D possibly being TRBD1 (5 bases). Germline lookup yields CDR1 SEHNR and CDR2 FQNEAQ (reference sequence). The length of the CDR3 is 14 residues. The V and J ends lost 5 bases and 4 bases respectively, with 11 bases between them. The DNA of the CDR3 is TGTGCCAGCAGCCCTTCCAGGGTCACCGGGGAGCTGTTTTTT. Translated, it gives CASSPSRVTGELFF.

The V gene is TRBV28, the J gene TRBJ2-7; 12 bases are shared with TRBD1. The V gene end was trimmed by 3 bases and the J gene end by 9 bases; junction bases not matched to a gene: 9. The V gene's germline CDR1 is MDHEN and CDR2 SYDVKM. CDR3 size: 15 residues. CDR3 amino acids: CASSLGTGGRYWQYF. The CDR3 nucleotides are TGTGCCAGCAGTTTGGGGACAGGGGGCCGATATTGGCAGTACTTC.

CDR3 amino acids: CASSSPGLAGGYNEQFF. The CDR3 nucleotides read TGTGCCAGCAGCTCTCCGGGACTAGCGGGAGGGTACAATGAGCAGTTCTTC. The V call is TRBV5-6, the J call TRBJ2-1; 16 bases fit TRBD2. Germline V gene lookup returns CDR1 SGHDT and CDR2 YYEEEE. This CDR3 is built from 17 residues. V lost 3 bases, J lost 4 bases, and 4 bases stayed unmatched. The full variable domain, its missing parts supplied by reference TRBV5-6 and TRBJ2-1, is DAGVTQSPTHLIKTRGQQVTLRCSPKSGHDTVSWYQQALGQGPQFIFQYYEEEERQRGNFPDRFSGHQFPNYSSELNVNALLLGDSALYLCASSSPGLAGGYNEQFFGPGTRLTVL.

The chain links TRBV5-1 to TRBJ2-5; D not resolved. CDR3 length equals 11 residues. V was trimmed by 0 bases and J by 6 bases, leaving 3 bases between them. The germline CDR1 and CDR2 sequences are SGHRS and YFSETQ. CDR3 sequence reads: CASSLAKTQYF. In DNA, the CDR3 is TGCGCCAGCAGCTTGGCCAAGACCCAGTACTTC.

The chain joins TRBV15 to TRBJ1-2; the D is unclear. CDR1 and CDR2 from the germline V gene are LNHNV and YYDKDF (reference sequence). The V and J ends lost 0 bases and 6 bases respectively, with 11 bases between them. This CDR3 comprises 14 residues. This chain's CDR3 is CATSREGRGHGYTF. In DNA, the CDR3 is TGTGCCACCAGCAGAGAAGGGCGGGGTCATGGCTACACCTTC.

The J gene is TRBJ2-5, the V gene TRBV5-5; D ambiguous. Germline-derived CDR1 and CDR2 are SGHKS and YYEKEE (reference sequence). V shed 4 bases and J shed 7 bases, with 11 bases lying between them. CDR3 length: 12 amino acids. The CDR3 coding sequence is TGTGCCAGCAGCACGACGGATCGGACCCAGTACTTC. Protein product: CASSTTDRTQYF.

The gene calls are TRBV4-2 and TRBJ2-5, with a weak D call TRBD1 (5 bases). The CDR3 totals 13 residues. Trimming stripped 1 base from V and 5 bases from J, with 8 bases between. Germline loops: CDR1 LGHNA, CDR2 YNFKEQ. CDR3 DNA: TGTGCCAGCAGCCAAGCTCCAGGGGAGACCCAGTACTTC. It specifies CASSQAPGETQYF.

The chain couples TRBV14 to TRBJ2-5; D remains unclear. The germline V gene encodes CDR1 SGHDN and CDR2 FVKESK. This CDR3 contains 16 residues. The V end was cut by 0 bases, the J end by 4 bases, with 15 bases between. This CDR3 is CASSQDWAVLGETQYF. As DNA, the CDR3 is TGTGCCAGCAGCCAAGATTGGGCGGTGTTGGGAGAGACCCAGTACTTC.

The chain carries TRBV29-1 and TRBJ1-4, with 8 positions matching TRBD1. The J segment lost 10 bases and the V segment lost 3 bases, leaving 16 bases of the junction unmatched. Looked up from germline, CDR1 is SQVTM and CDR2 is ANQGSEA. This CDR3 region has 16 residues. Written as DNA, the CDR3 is TGCAGCGTTGATGGGGGGACAGGAGGGACTAAGGGAAAACTGTTTTTT. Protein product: CSVDGGTGGTKGKLFF. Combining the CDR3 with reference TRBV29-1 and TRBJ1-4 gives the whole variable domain SAVISQKPSRDICQRGTSLTIQCQVDSQVTMMFWYRQQPGQSLTLIATANQGSEATYESGFVIDKFPISRPNLTFSTLTVSNMSPEDSSIYLCSVDGGTGGTKGKLFFGSGTQLSVL.

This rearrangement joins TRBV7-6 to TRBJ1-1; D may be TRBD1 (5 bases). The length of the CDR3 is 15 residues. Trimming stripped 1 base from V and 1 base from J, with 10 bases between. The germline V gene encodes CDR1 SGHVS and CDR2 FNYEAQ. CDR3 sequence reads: CASSLVDRENTEAFF. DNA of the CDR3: TGTGCCAGCAGCTTAGTAGACAGAGAGAACACTGAAGCTTTCTTT. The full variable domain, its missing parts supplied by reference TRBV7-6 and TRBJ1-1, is GAGVSQSPRYKVTKRGQDVALRCDPISGHVSLYWYRQALGQGPEFLTYFNYEAQQDKSGLPNDRFSAERPEGSISTLTIQRTEQRDSAMYRCASSLVDRENTEAFFGQGTRLTVV.

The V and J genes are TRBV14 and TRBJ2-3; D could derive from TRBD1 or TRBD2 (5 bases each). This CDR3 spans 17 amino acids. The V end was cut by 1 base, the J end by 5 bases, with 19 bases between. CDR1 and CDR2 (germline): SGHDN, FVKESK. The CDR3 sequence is CASSQVRGPGSRDTQYF. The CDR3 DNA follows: TGTGCCAGCAGCCAAGTGAGGGGACCGGGTTCGAGAGATACGCAGTATTTT.

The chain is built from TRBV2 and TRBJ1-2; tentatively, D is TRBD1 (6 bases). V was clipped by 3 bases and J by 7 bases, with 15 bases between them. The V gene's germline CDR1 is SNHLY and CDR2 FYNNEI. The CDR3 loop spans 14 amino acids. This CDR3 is CASSEGTGIGGYTF. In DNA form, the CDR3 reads TGTGCCAGCAGTGAGGGTACAGGGATCGGTGGCTACACCTTC.

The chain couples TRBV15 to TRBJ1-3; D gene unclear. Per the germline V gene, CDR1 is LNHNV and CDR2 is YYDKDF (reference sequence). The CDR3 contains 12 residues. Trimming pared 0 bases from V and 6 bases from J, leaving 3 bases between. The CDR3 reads CATSRDKNTIYF. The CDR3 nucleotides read TGTGCCACCAGCAGAGACAAAAACACCATATATTTT.

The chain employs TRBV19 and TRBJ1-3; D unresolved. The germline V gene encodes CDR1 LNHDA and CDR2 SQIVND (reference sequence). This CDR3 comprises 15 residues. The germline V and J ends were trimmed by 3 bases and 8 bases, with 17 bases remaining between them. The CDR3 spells CASSISQDELDTIYF. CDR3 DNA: TGTGCCAGTAGTATCTCCCAGGACGAGTTGGACACCATATATTTT.

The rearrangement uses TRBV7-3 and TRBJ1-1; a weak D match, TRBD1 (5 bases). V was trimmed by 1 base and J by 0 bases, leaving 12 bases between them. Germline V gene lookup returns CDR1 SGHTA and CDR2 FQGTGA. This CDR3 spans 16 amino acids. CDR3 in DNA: TGTGCCAGCAGCTTAAACCCCGGGACGGTGAACACTGAAGCTTTCTTT. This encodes CASSLNPGTVNTEAFF.

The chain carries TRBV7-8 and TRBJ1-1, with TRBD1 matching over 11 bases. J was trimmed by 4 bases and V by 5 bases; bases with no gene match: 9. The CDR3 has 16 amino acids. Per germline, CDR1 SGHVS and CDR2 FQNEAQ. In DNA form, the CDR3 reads TGTGCCAGCAGCCATAATACCGGGACAGGGGGCACTGAAGCTTTCTTT. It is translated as CASSHNTGTGGTEAFF.

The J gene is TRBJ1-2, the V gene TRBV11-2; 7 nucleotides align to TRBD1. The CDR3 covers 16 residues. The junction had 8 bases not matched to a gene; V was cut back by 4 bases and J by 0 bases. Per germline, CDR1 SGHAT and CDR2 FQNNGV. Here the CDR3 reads CASSSPGTVANYGYTF. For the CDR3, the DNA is TGTGCCAGCAGCTCCCCGGGGACAGTCGCTAACTATGGCTACACCTTC. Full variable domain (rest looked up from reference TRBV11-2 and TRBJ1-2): EAGVAQSPRYKIIEKRQSVAFWCNPISGHATLYWYQQILGQGPKLLIQFQNNGVVDDSQLPKDRFSAERLKGVDSTLKIQPAKLEDSAVYLCASSSPGTVANYGYTFGSGTRLTVV.

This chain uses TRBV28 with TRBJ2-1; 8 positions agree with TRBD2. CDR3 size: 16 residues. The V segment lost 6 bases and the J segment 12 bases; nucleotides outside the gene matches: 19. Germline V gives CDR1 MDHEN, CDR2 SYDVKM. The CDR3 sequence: CASSSPGGAPGYGQFF. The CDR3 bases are TGTGCCAGCAGCTCCCCGGGGGGGGCGCCCGGGTACGGGCAGTTCTTC.

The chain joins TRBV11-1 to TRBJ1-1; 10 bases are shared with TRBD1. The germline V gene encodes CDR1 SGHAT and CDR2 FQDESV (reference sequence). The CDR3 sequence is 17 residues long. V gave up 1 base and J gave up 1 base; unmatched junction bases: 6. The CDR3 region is CASSLVVGQGPNTEAFF. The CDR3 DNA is TGTGCCAGCAGCTTAGTTGTGGGACAGGGGCCGAACACTGAAGCTTTCTTT.

DNA of the CDR3: TGTGCCAGCAGCCCCGGATTGAGGACCGGGGAGCTGTTTTTT. Protein product: CASSPGLRTGELFF. The chain recombines TRBV7-3 with TRBJ2-2, with D hard to call. From germline, CDR1 is SGHTA and CDR2 FQGTGA. The CDR3 spans 14 residues. Trimming took 5 bases from V and 5 from J, leaving 12 bases between them.

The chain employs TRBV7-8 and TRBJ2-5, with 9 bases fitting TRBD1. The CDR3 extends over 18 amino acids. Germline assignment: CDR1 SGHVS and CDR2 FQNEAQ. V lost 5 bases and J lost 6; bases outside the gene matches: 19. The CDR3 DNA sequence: TGTGCCAGCAGCCCTGGTAACAGGGGGCATTCAGGTGGGAAGACCCAGTACTTC. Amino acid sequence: CASSPGNRGHSGGKTQYF.

DNA for the CDR3: TGCGCCAGCAGCTTCGGACAGGGCCAAGAGACCCAGTACTTC. It codes for CASSFGQGQETQYF. The chain uses TRBV5-1 and TRBJ2-5; 8 bases map to TRBD1. With 2 bases clipped from V and 1 base from J, the junction kept 1 base outside the gene matches. The CDR3 length is 14 residues. Per the germline V gene, CDR1 is SGHRS and CDR2 is YFSETQ.

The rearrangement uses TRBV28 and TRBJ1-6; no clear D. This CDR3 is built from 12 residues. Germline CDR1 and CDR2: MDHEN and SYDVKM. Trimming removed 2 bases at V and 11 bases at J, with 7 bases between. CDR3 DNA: TGTGCCAGCAGTTTACTAGGGACACCCCTCCACTTT. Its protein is CASSLLGTPLHF.

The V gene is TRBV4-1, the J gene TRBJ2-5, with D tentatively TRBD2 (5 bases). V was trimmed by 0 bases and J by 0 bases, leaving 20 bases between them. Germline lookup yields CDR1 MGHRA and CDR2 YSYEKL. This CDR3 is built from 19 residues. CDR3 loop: CASSQDSTGSLRYQETQYF. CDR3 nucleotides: TGCGCCAGCAGCCAAGATTCAACGGGGTCCCTTCGGTACCAAGAGACCCAGTACTTC.

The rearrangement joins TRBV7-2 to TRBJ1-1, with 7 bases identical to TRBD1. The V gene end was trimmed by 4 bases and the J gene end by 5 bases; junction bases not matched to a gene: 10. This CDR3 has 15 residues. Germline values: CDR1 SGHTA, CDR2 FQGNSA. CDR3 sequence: CASSSSRPGQTEAFF. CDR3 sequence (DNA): TGTGCCAGCAGCTCCTCCCGACCGGGACAGACTGAAGCTTTCTTT.

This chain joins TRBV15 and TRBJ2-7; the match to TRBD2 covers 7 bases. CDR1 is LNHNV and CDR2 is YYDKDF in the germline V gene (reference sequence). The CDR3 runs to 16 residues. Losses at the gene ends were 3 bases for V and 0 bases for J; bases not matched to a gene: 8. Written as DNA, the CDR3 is TGTGCCACCAGCAGCGAGGTGGGGGGGAGCTCCTACGAGCAGTACTTC. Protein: CATSSEVGGSSYEQYF.